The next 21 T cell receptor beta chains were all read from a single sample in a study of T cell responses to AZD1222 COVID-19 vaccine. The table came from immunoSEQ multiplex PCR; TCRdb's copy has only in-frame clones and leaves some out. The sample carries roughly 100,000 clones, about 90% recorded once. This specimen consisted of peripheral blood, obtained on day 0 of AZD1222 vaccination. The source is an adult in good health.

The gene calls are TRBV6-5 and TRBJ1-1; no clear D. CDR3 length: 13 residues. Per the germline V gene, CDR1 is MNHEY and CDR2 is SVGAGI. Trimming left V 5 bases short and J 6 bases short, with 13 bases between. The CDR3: CASSPWGHAEAFF. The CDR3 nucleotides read TGTGCCAGCAGTCCCTGGGGTCACGCTGAAGCTTTCTTT.

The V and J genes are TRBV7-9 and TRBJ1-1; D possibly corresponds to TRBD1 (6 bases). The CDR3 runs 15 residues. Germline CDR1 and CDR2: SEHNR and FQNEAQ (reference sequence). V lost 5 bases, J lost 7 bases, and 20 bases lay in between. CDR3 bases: TGTGCCAGCAGCCCAATAGACAGGAGCTTGATTGAAGCTTTCTTT. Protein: CASSPIDRSLIEAFF.

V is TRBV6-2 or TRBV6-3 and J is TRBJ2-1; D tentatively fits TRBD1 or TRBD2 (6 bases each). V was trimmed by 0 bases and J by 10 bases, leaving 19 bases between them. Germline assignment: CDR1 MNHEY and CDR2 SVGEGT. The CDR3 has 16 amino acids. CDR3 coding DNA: TGTGCCAGCAGTTACTCCTGGAGGGGGGCCCCCGGCGAGCAGTTCTTC. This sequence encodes CASSYSWRGAPGEQFF.

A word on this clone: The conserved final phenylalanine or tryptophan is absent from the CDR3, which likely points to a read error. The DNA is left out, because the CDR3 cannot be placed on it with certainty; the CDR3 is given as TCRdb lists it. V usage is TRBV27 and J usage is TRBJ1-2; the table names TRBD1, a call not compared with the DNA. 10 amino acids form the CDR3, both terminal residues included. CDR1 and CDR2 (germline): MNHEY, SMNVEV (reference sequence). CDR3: CASTGQGPLL.

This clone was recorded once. In DNA, the CDR3 is TGTGCCAGCAGCTTAAGCCCTATGAATGAAAAACTGTTTTTT. Its translation is CASSLSPMNEKLFF. This chain connects TRBV7-2 to TRBJ1-4, with D hard to call. Germline CDR1 is SGHTA and CDR2 is FQGNSA. The V and J ends lost 2 bases and 5 bases respectively, with 9 bases between them. This CDR3 has 14 amino acids. The full variable domain, with the rest looked up from reference TRBV7-2 and TRBJ1-4, is GAGVSQSPSNKVTEKGKDVELRCDPISGHTALYWYRQSLGQGLEFLIYFQGNSAPDKSGLPSDRFSAERTGGSVSTLTIQRTQQEDSAVYLCASSLSPMNEKLFFGSGTQLSVL.

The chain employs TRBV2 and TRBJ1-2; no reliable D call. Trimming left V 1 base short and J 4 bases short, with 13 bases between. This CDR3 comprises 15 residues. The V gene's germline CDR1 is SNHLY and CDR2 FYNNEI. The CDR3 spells CASSEVGLRGYGYTF. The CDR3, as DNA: TGTGCCAGCAGTGAAGTCGGTCTACGGGGCTATGGCTACACCTTC.

The CDR3 region is CASRDRSTDTQYF. The DNA for the CDR3 is TGTGCCAGTAGGGACCGGTCCACAGATACGCAGTATTTT. The chain couples TRBV19 to TRBJ2-3; D gene unclear. The CDR3 length is 13 residues. The germline gives CDR1 LNHDA, CDR2 SQIVND (reference sequence). Trimming stripped 6 bases from V and 2 bases from J, with 9 bases between.

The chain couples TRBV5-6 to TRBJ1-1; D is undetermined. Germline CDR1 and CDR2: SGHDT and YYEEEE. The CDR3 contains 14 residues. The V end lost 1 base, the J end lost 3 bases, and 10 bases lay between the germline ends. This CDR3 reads CASSLIGLDTEAFF. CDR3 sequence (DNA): TGTGCCAGCAGCTTGATAGGGCTGGACACTGAAGCTTTCTTT.

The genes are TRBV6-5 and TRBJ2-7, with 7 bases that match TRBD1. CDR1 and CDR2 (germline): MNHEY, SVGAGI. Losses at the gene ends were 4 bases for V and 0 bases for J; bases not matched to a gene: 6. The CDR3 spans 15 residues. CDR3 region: CASSFRDSVSYEQYF. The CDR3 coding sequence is TGTGCCAGCAGTTTTAGGGACAGCGTCTCCTACGAGCAGTACTTC.

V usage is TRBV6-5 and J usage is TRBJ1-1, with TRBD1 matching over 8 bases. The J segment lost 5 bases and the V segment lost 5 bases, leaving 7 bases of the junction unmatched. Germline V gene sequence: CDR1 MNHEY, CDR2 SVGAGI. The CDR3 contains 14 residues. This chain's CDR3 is CASSRNRGETEAFF. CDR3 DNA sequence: TGTGCCAGCAGTCGGAACAGGGGGGAGACTGAAGCTTTCTTT.

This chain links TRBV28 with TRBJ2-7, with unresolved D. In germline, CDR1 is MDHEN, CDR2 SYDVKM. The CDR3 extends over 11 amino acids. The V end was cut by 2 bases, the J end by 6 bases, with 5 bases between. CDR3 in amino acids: CASSLGTEQYF. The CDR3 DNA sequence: TGTGCCAGCAGTTTAGGAACCGAGCAGTACTTC.

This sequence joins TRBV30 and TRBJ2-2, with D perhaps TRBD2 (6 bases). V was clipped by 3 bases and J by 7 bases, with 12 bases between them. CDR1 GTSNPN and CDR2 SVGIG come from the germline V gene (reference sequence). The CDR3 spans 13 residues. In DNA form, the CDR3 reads TGTGCCTGGAGCGAATCCGGGAGCGGGGAGCTGTTTTTT. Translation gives CAWSESGSGELFF.

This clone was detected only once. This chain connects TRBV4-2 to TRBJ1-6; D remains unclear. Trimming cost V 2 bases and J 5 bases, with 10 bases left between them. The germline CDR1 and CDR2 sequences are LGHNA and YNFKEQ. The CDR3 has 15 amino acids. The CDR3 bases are TGTGCCAGCAGCCAATTTGATGATAATAATTCACCCCTCCACTTT. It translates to CASSQFDDNNSPLHF.

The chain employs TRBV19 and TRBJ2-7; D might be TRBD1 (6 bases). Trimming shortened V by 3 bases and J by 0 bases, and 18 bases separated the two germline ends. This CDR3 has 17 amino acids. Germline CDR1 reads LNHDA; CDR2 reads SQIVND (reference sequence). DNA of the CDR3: TGTGCCAGTAGTATGGGGGCCCGGGACCCGAGCTCCTACGAGCAGTACTTC. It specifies CASSMGARDPSSYEQYF.

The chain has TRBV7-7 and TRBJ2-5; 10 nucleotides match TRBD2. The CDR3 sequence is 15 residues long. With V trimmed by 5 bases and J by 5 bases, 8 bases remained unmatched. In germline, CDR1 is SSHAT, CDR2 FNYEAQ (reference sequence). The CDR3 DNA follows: TGTGCCAGCAGCCTTACAGCGGGGGGGTCTGAGACCCAGTACTTC. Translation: CASSLTAGGSETQYF. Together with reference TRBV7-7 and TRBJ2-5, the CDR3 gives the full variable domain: GAGVSQSPRYKVTKRGQDVTLRCDPISSHATLYWYQQALGQGPEFLTYFNYEAQPDKSGLPSDRFSAERPEGSISTLTIQRTEQRDSAMYRCASSLTAGGSETQYFGPGTRLLVL.

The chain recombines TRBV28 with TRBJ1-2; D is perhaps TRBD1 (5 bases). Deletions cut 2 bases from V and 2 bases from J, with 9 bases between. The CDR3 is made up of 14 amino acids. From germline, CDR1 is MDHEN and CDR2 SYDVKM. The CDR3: CASSLDQGNYGYTF. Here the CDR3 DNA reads TGTGCCAGCAGTTTAGATCAGGGAAACTATGGCTACACCTTC.

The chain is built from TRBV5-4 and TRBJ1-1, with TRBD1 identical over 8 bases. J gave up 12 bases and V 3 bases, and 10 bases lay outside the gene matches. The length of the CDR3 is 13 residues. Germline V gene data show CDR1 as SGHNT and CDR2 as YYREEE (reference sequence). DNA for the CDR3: TGTGCCAGCAGCTCGGACAGGGCCCAAAGGCCTTTCTTT. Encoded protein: CASSSDRAQRPFF.

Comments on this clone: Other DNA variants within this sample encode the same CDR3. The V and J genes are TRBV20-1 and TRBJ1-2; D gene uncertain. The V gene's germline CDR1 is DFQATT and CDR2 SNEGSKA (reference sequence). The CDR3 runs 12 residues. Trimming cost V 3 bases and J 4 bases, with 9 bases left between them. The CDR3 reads CSASEGSYGYTF. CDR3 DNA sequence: TGCAGTGCTAGTGAGGGTTCCTATGGCTACACCTTC.

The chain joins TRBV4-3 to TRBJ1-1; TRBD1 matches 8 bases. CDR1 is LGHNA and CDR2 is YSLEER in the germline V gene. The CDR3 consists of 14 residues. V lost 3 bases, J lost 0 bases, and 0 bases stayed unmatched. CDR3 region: CASSQTGVNTEAFF. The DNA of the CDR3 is TGCGCCAGCAGCCAGACAGGGGTGAACACTGAAGCTTTCTTT.

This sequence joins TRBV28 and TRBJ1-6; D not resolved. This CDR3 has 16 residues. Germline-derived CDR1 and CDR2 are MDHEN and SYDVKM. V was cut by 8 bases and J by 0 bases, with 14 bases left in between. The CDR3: CASGAADSSYNSPLHF. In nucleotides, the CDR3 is TGTGCCAGCGGCGCGGCCGATAGCTCCTATAATTCACCCCTCCACTTT. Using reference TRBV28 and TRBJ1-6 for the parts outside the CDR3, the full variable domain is DVKVTQSSRYLVKRTGEKVFLECVQDMDHENMFWYRQDPGLGLRLIYFSYDVKMKEKGDIPEGYSVSREKKERFSLILESASTNQTSMYLCASGAADSSYNSPLHFGNGTRLTVT.

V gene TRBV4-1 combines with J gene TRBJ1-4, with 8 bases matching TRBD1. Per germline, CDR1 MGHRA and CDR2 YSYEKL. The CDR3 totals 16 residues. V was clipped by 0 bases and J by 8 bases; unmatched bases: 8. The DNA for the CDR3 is TGCGCCAGCAGCCAAGAATGGCGACAGGGGAAGGAAAAACTGTTTTTT. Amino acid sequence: CASSQEWRQGKEKLFF.